The 24 T cell receptor beta chains below all came from one sample that was sequenced in a study of graft-versus-host responses after intestinal transplantation. The method was immunoSEQ multiplex PCR; TCRdb's version includes in-frame clones alone and lacks a portion of them. The sample includes about 90,000 clones, 85% to 95% of them seen just once. For these TCRs, the target antigens are not known. The specimen was unstimulated CD8+ T cells sorted from spleen or lymph node cells, collected before transplant. The receptors originated from a human donor who was the organ donor for an intestinal transplant.

This chain uses TRBV11-2 with TRBJ1-1, with unresolved D. CDR1 and CDR2 (germline): SGHAT, FQNNGV. The CDR3 covers 14 residues. Trimming left V 4 bases short and J 2 bases short, with 11 bases between. The CDR3: CASSWGGPNTEAFF. Here the CDR3 DNA reads TGTGCCAGCAGCTGGGGAGGCCCTAACACTGAAGCTTTCTTT.

The chain has TRBV27 and TRBJ2-1, with D hard to call. CDR3 length: 13 residues. CDR1 and CDR2 from the germline V gene are MNHEY and SMNVEV (reference sequence). Trimming left V 4 bases short and J 10 bases short, with 14 bases between. The CDR3 sequence: CASSSRVSDEQFF. Here the CDR3 DNA reads TGTGCCAGCAGTTCCCGGGTTTCTGACGAGCAGTTCTTC.

CDR3 protein: CASRRIQGPLVNQPQHF. The CDR3 DNA reads as TGTGCCAGCAGACGAATACAGGGTCCATTGGTAAACCAGCCCCAGCATTTT. V is TRBV28 and J is TRBJ1-5, with D perhaps TRBD1 (6 bases). V dropped 6 bases and J dropped 7 bases, with 25 bases sitting between them. Per germline, CDR1 MDHEN and CDR2 SYDVKM. The CDR3 covers 17 residues.

The chain recombines TRBV27 with TRBJ2-1; tentative D call: TRBD2 (5 bases). Germline CDR1 and CDR2: MNHEY and SMNVEV (reference sequence). V was trimmed by 3 bases and J by 13 bases, leaving 10 bases between them. The CDR3 length is 11 residues. CDR3 nucleotides: TGTGCCAGCAGTTTTCGCGGGTACCAGTTCTTC. This sequence encodes CASSFRGYQFF.

This rearrangement joins TRBV7-3 to TRBJ2-5, with 7 bases lining up with TRBD2. CDR3 length equals 13 residues. Looked up from germline, CDR1 is SGHTA and CDR2 is FQGTGA. V trimming: 3 bases; J trimming: 5 bases; junction bases outside the gene matches: 3. In DNA form, the CDR3 reads TGTGCCAGCAGCTTTCAGGGAGGGGAGACCCAGTACTTC. Protein: CASSFQGGETQYF.

The chain is built from TRBV7-9 and TRBJ2-7; 11 positions agree with TRBD1. With 5 bases clipped from V and 4 bases from J, the junction kept 7 bases outside the gene matches. The CDR3 totals 15 residues. Germline CDR1 reads SEHNR; CDR2 reads FQNEAQ (reference sequence). The CDR3 sequence is CASSGGQGDPYEQYF. The CDR3 region has the DNA TGTGCCAGCAGCGGGGGACAGGGGGATCCTTACGAGCAGTACTTC.

The CDR3 coding sequence is TGTGCCAGCAGCTTAGCGCGGGGGCCCGAGGACTCTGGAAACACCATATATTTT. Translated: CASSLARGPEDSGNTIYF. The gene calls are TRBV7-9 and TRBJ1-3; possibly TRBD1 for D (6 bases). V was pared by 0 bases and J by 0 bases, with 15 bases between. This CDR3 is 18 amino acids long. CDR1 is SEHNR, CDR2 FQNEAQ, per germline (reference sequence).

This sequence joins TRBV19 and TRBJ2-1, with 7 bases that match TRBD2. Unmatched junction bases numbered 5, after V lost 9 bases and J lost 3 bases. The CDR3 runs to 13 residues. From germline, CDR1 is LNHDA and CDR2 SQIVND (reference sequence). CDR3 coding DNA: TGTGCCAGCACTAGCGTCTACTACAATGAGCAGTTCTTC. It yields the protein CASTSVYYNEQFF.

This chain uses TRBV7-6 with TRBJ2-5, with D possibly being TRBD2 (6 bases). The CDR3 covers 12 residues. Germline CDR1 and CDR2: SGHVS and FNYEAQ. V lost 7 bases, J lost 7 bases, and 13 bases lay in between. DNA for the CDR3: TGTGCCAGCAATAAGGACGGGGGGACCCAGTACTTC. Its protein is CASNKDGGTQYF.

The rearrangement joins TRBV2 to TRBJ2-3; 11 bases map to TRBD2. Germline-derived CDR1 and CDR2 are SNHLY and FYNNEI. V lost 2 bases and J lost 1; bases outside the gene matches: 5. This CDR3 is built from 17 residues. The chain's CDR3 is CASSELVAGGGTDTQYF. The CDR3 bases are TGTGCCAGCAGTGAACTGGTAGCGGGAGGGGGCACAGATACGCAGTATTTT.

The rearrangement joins TRBV28 to TRBJ1-5; TRBD1 might be the D (5 bases). CDR3 length: 13 amino acids. Germline-derived CDR1 and CDR2 are MDHEN and SYDVKM. This CDR3 is CAAGQGLNQPQHF. The DNA for the CDR3 is TGTGCAGCGGGTCAGGGTCTCAATCAGCCCCAGCATTTT.

CDR3 bases: TGTGCCATCGGATGGAGAGCGGGAGGGCGAGATACGCAGTATTTT. The encoded protein is CAIGWRAGGRDTQYF. The chain is built from TRBV10-3 and TRBJ2-3, with 10 bases fitting TRBD2. V lost 8 bases to trimming and J lost 5 bases; unmatched junction nucleotides: 10. CDR3 length: 15 residues. From germline, CDR1 is ENHRY and CDR2 SYGVKD.

V gene TRBV13 combines with J gene TRBJ1-5; D might be TRBD1 (5 bases). V lost 0 bases and J 5 bases, leaving 8 bases between the germline ends. The CDR3 totals 14 residues. The germline V gene encodes CDR1 PRHDT and CDR2 FYEKMQ (reference sequence). In DNA, the CDR3 is TGTGCCAGCAGCTTAGGGGGGGGTTATCAGCCCCAGCATTTT. It yields the protein CASSLGGGYQPQHF.

The V gene is TRBV27, the J gene TRBJ1-5, with D unresolved. Germline lookup yields CDR1 MNHEY and CDR2 SMNVEV (reference sequence). This CDR3 has 15 amino acids. V lost 8 bases and J lost 3, with 17 bases in between. CDR3 in amino acids: CASFPGAGYNQPQHF. The DNA for the CDR3 is TGTGCCAGCTTCCCGGGTGCGGGCTACAATCAGCCCCAGCATTTT.

V is TRBV19 and J is TRBJ1-1; 12 bases match TRBD1. Unmatched junction bases numbered 0, after V lost 0 bases and J lost 4 bases. Germline CDR1 LNHDA, CDR2 SQIVND (reference sequence). This CDR3 region has 15 residues. CDR3 region: CASSIEGQGATEAFF. For the CDR3, the DNA is TGTGCCAGTAGTATAGAGGGACAGGGGGCCACTGAAGCTTTCTTT.

J is TRBJ1-4 and V is TRBV25-1; maybe TRBD1 (5 bases). The germline V gene encodes CDR1 MGHDK and CDR2 SYGVNS. This CDR3 is 15 amino acids long. The ends were cut back, 4 bases at V and 2 bases at J, with 11 bases in the middle. The CDR3 spells CASSAPGGTNEKLFF. The CDR3 nucleotides are TGTGCCAGCAGTGCCCCCGGGGGGACTAATGAAAAACTGTTTTTT.

The gene calls are TRBV4-3 and TRBJ2-5; D is uncertain. Per germline, CDR1 LGHNA and CDR2 YSLEER. This CDR3 has 13 amino acids. Trimming stripped 4 bases from V and 5 bases from J, with 11 bases between. The CDR3 region is CASSLTRRETQYF. The CDR3, as DNA: TGCGCCAGCAGCCTAACCCGCCGGGAGACCCAGTACTTC.

This clone was picked up one time. Written as DNA, the CDR3 is TGTGCCAGCAGCTTGGAAACAAGTAGCACAGATACGCAGTATTTT. This gives the protein CASSLETSSTDTQYF. V usage is TRBV5-5 and J usage is TRBJ2-3; D is unclear. V was pared by 0 bases and J by 0 bases, with 8 bases between. Germline CDR1 and CDR2: SGHKS and YYEKEE (reference sequence). The CDR3 length is 15 residues.

This chain connects TRBV27 to TRBJ2-7; 8 nucleotides line up with TRBD2. The CDR3 length is 15 residues. Trimming took 3 bases from V and 2 from J; bases not matched to a gene: 6. CDR1 and CDR2 from the germline V gene are MNHEY and SMNVEV (reference sequence). The CDR3 region has the DNA TGTGCCAGCAGTTTTGACCGGGGGGGCACCTACGAGCAGTACTTC. Encoded protein: CASSFDRGGTYEQYF.

This clone was counted a single time. The rearrangement uses TRBV19 and TRBJ2-1; 9 bases fit TRBD1. The germline V gene has CDR1 LNHDA and CDR2 SQIVND (reference sequence). The CDR3 has 17 amino acids. Trimming removed 3 bases from V and 8 bases from J; junction bases left unmatched: 14. The CDR3 DNA reads as TGTGCCAGTAGTATTAGGAGGGGACAGGGACGTGGGGATGAGCAGTTCTTC. This gives the protein CASSIRRGQGRGDEQFF.

This clone is a singleton in its sample. The CDR3 spells CASSQHPGQAQETQYF. The CDR3 coding sequence is TGTGCCAGCAGCCAGCACCCGGGACAGGCCCAAGAGACCCAGTACTTC. This rearrangement joins TRBV4-2 to TRBJ2-5, with 8 bases that match TRBD1. With V trimmed by 3 bases and J by 1 base, 7 bases remained unmatched. Per germline, CDR1 LGHNA and CDR2 YNFKEQ. This CDR3 spans 16 amino acids.

The chain couples TRBV6-1 to TRBJ2-5; TRBD2 matches at 8 bases. With V trimmed by 6 bases and J by 2 bases, 8 bases remained unmatched. CDR3 length: 15 amino acids. CDR1 and CDR2 from the germline V gene are MNHNS and SASEGT. The CDR3 nucleotides are TGTGCCAGCAGCCCAGTCGGCGGGGGGCAAGAGACCCAGTACTTC. Translated, it gives CASSPVGGGQETQYF.

The chain has TRBV27 and TRBJ1-1; D gene uncertain. Trimming shortened V by 4 bases and J by 3 bases, and 18 bases separated the two germline ends. Germline V lookup: CDR1 MNHEY, CDR2 SMNVEV (reference sequence). CDR3 size: 16 residues. This CDR3 reads CASSSSPPGGYTEAFF. In nucleotides, the CDR3 is TGTGCCAGCAGTTCGTCCCCCCCGGGCGGGTACACTGAAGCTTTCTTT.

V is TRBV4-1 and J is TRBJ2-1, with 12 nucleotides matching TRBD2. Losses at the gene ends were 4 bases for V and 0 bases for J; bases not matched to a gene: 7. The CDR3 runs to 18 residues. Per germline, CDR1 MGHRA and CDR2 YSYEKL. CDR3 loop: CASSRRGLAGHSYNEQFF. For the CDR3, the DNA is TGCGCCAGCAGCCGAAGGGGACTAGCGGGCCACTCCTACAATGAGCAGTTCTTC.